The rows below give T cell receptor beta chains drawn from one sample of a study of spatial heterogeneity in lung cancer. TCRdb itself ran the 5' RACE reads through MiXCR, one entry per CDR3 protein. The table lists about 18,000 distinct CDR3 sequences, 7.5% of them singletons, with 23% in the top ten. The sequences come from lung tumor tissue, collected at surgery. These receptors all stem from a male donor with early-stage non-small cell lung cancer. The CDR3 runs from the conserved cysteine through the conserved F or W. D genes are given only for firm matches. Rows give clone size only sometimes, using once, few, many, or a class for an expanded clone.

>TRBD2|many|19|TRBJ2-2|TRBV11-2
CASSLTYYGGGDNTGELFF
TGTGCCAGCAGCTTAACCTACTACGGCGGGGGGGACAACACCGGGGAGCTGTTTTTT
>TRBD1|many|13|TRBJ1-1|TRBV19
CASSHRQGAEAFF
TGTGCCAGTAGTCATCGACAGGGAGCTGAAGCTTTCTTT
>TRBD2|-|16|TRBJ2-7|TRBV7-2
CASSLFSAGVSYEQYF
TGTGCCAGCAGCTTATTTTCGGCGGGGGTCTCCTACGAGCAGTACTTC
>-|many|18|TRBJ2-1|TRBV7-6
CASSFRGGPLVSYNEQFF
TGTGCCAGCAGCTTTCGTGGGGGCCCTCTGGTTTCCTACAATGAGCAGTTCTTC
>-|many|16|TRBJ1-4|TRBV3-1
CASSQEIRAAAEKLFF
TGTGCCAGCAGCCAAGAAATAAGGGCGGCAGCTGAAAAACTGTTTTTT
>-|few|12|TRBJ2-1|TRBV30
CAWARSYNEQFF
TGTGCCTGGGCCCGAAGTTACAATGAGCAGTTCTTC
>-|many|17|TRBJ2-3|TRBV7-9
CASSSNVGGLTTDTQYF
TGTGCCAGCAGCTCCAACGTCGGGGGACTCACCACAGATACGCAGTATTTT
>-|many|11|TRBJ1-1|TRBV29-1
CSGIRGVRAFF
TGCAGCGGGATTCGGGGGGTACGAGCTTTCTTT
>-|many|13|TRBJ1-1|TRBV6-2/TRBV6-3
CASSYSTGRGAFF
TGTGCCAGCAGTTACTCGACGGGCCGGGGAGCTTTCTTT
>-|medium-sized|12|TRBJ2-7|TRBV7-6
CASSFLTGEQYF
TGTGCCAGCAGCTTTCTGACAGGCGAGCAGTACTTC
>-|few|14|TRBJ2-1|TRBV19
CASSIDYRRGEQFF
TGTGCCAGTAGTATAGATTATCGACGTGGTGAGCAGTTCTTC
>TRBD1|many|14|TRBJ2-7|TRBV11-2
CASSLGTGAYEQYF
TGTGCCAGCAGCTTAGGGACAGGGGCCTACGAGCAGTACTTC
>-|many|13|TRBJ1-1|TRBV12-3/TRBV12-4
CASSARQDTEAFF
TGTGCCAGTTCCGCCCGGCAGGACACTGAAGCTTTCTTT
>-|many|14|TRBJ2-1|TRBV24-1
CATSDLGTANEQFF
TGTGCCACCAGTGATCTAGGGACGGCGAATGAGCAGTTCTTC
>-|many|14|TRBJ1-1|TRBV18
CASSPVRTNTEAFF
TGTGCCAGCTCACCAGTCAGGACGAACACTGAAGCTTTCTTT
>TRBD1|-|13|TRBJ1-2|TRBV28
CASRRQGAGGYTF
TGTGCCAGCAGACGTCAGGGGGCGGGTGGCTACACCTTC
>TRBD1|-|14|TRBJ1-2|TRBV13
CASSHRDRGRGYTF
TGTGCCAGCAGCCACCGGGACAGGGGGCGCGGCTACACCTTC
>-|-|17|TRBJ1-2|TRBV27
CASSSSLNEGRRKGYTF
TGTGCCAGCAGTTCCAGCCTGAATGAAGGGAGGAGAAAAGGCTACACCTTC
>-|many|15|TRBJ2-7|TRBV3-2
CASSQEWGVNYEQYF
TGTGCCAGCAGCCAAGAATGGGGGGTGAACTACGAGCAGTACTTC
>-|medium-sized|13|TRBJ2-6|TRBV27
CASSFAGANVLTF
TGTGCCAGCAGTTTTGCGGGGGCCAACGTCCTGACTTTC
>-|many|14|TRBJ2-1|TRBV10-1
CASSESRTYNEQFF
TGCGCCAGCAGTGAAAGCCGGACCTACAATGAGCAGTTCTTC
>TRBD2|-|16|TRBJ2-3|TRBV10-3
CAISEAGLERSNTQYF
TGTGCCATCAGTGAGGCCGGACTAGAGAGGTCGAATACGCAGTATTTT
>-|medium-sized|12|TRBJ1-4|TRBV10-3
CAIKSTNEKLFF
TGTGCCATCAAGTCTACTAATGAAAAACTGTTTTTT
>TRBD1|many|15|TRBJ1-2|TRBV7-9
CASSPGQGAWYGYTF
TGTGCCAGCAGCCCGGGGCAGGGGGCCTGGTATGGCTACACCTTC
>-|-|15|TRBJ2-7|TRBV7-2
CASSLGAGGAYEQYF
TGTGCCAGCAGCTTAGGGGCCGGAGGGGCCTACGAGCAGTACTTC
>TRBD2|many|17|TRBJ2-3|TRBV10-3
CAISGVETSGSIDTQYF
TGTGCCATCAGTGGCGTCGAGACTAGCGGGTCTATTGATACGCAGTATTTT
>-|few|13|TRBJ2-3|TRBV7-2
CASSSTQTDTQYF
TGTGCCAGCAGCTCGACTCAAACAGATACGCAGTATTTT
>TRBD1|medium-sized|16|TRBJ2-7|TRBV12-3/TRBV12-4
CASSNDPGTGAGEQYF
TGTGCCAGCAGTAATGATCCGGGGACAGGGGCTGGTGAGCAGTACTTC
>TRBD2|many|15|TRBJ2-1|TRBV13
CASRARGGAQNEQFF
TGTGCCAGCAGAGCGCGGGGGGGGGCACAGAATGAGCAGTTCTTC
>-|medium-sized|14|TRBJ2-5|TRBV28
CASRSPGQQETQYF
TGTGCCAGCCGCTCTCCGGGACAACAAGAGACCCAGTACTTC
>TRBD2|-|15|TRBJ2-7|TRBV20-1
CSAAGLAGITYEQYF
TGCAGTGCTGCGGGACTAGCGGGGATCACCTACGAGCAGTACTTC
>-|many|13|TRBJ2-5|TRBV4-1
CASSPYSRETQYF
TGCGCCAGCAGCCCCTACTCTCGAGAGACCCAGTACTTC
>-|many|11|TRBJ2-7|TRBV20-1
CSGVQGNEQYF
TGCAGTGGGGTACAGGGAAACGAGCAGTACTTC
>-|many|14|TRBJ1-5|TRBV20-1
CSARLQSMGEPQHF
TGCAGTGCTAGACTTCAGAGTATGGGGGAGCCCCAGCATTTT
>-|-|13|TRBJ2-5|TRBV5-1
CASSLDRQETQYF
TGCGCCAGCAGCTTGGATCGCCAAGAGACCCAGTACTTC
>-|many|14|TRBJ2-1|TRBV20-1
CSFTSPPRYNEQFF
TGCAGCTTTACTAGCCCCCCGAGGTACAATGAGCAGTTCTTC
>-|many|13|TRBJ2-7|TRBV11-2
CASSLTGTYEQYF
TGTGCCAGCAGCTTAACCGGCACCTACGAGCAGTACTTC
>TRBD1|many|16|TRBJ2-3|TRBV5-1
CASSLGDRESTDTQYF
TGCGCCAGCAGCTTGGGGGACAGGGAGTCTACAGATACGCAGTATTTT
>TRBD1|many|14|TRBJ1-6|TRBV30
CAWSTGQGGSPLHF
TGTGCCTGGAGTACGGGACAGGGTGGTTCACCCCTCCACTTT
>TRBD2|many|17|TRBJ2-1|TRBV20-1
CSAMKIAGGRTYNEQFF
TGCAGTGCTATGAAGATAGCGGGGGGGCGCACCTACAATGAGCAGTTCTTC
>-|few|18|TRBJ2-2|TRBV20-1
CGAEGEGLGQPNTGELFF
TGCGGTGCTGAGGGGGAGGGATTGGGACAGCCGAACACCGGGGAGCTGTTTTTT